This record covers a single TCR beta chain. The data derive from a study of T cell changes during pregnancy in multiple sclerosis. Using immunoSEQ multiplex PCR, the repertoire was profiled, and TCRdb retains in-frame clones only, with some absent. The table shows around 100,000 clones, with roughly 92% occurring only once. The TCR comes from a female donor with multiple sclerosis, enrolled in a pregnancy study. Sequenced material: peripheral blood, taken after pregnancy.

CDR3 sequence reads: CASSLTGSEAFF. The CDR3 DNA sequence: TGTGCCAGCAGCTTAACGGGGAGCGAAGCTTTCTTT. The chain carries TRBV7-3 and TRBJ1-1; D is uncertain. The germline V gene encodes CDR1 SGHTA and CDR2 FQGTGA. V shed 0 bases and J shed 8 bases, with 7 bases lying between them. The CDR3 extends over 12 amino acids.